Included here is one T cell receptor beta chain sequence, with context. The data derive from a study of blood T cell repertoires in COVID-19. Looking at the study overall: Samples representing acute and convalescent COVID-19 were sourced from the United States, Italy and Spain. T cells, B-cell-depleted T cells, or PBMCs provided the cDNA or gDNA that served as material.

Trimming at V came to 3 bases and at J to 2 bases, leaving 8 bases not matched to a gene. The CDR3 length is 17 residues. Germline loops: CDR1 SGHTA, CDR2 FQGNSA. Per the authors' pipeline: Amplification of reference gene primers provided the estimated nucleated cell counts. Generated by immunoSEQ multiplex PCR, the TCRdb table keeps only in-frame clones and is missing some. The DNA gave D and trimming, while V, J and clone size come from that table. The data hold about 140,000 clones, with roughly 89% observed a single time. The TCR sequence derives from a man aged 45-65 years who had recovered from COVID-19. The sequenced sample was PBMCs or T cells enriched from blood (not recorded which). The gene calls are TRBV7-2 and TRBJ2-2, with TRBD2 identical over 8 bases. The CDR3 reads CASSFGLAKINTGELFF. In nucleotides, the CDR3 is TGTGCCAGCAGCTTCGGACTAGCCAAGATTAACACCGGGGAGCTGTTTTTT.